This TCR beta chain was observed in a study of CD8 T cells in ankylosing spondylitis. Study-wide results and limits: Reportedly, disease-linked clones are significantly enriched in ankylosing spondylitis patients' matched synovial fluid.

This CDR3 has 15 amino acids. CDR1 is SSHAT, CDR2 FNYEAQ, per germline (reference sequence). Between the trimmed V and J ends, which lost 5 bases and 0 bases, there was a span of 10 bases. This clonotype was counted between two and nine times. The antigen is undetermined. The authors made TCR beta libraries by quantitative 5'-RACE with molecular barcodes. TCRdb re-derived calls from the 5' RACE reads in MiXCR, one entry per CDR3 protein. The sample carries about 270,000 distinct CDR3 sequences, around 32% recorded once. The chain links TRBV7-7 to TRBJ1-4; D is ambiguous. This sequence originates from a male donor with ankylosing spondylitis or in good health (not recorded which). Sequencing was performed on blood, either unsorted or a sorted T cell fraction (not recorded which). In DNA, the CDR3 is TGTGCCAGCAGCCCGACGCCTGCAACTAATGAAAAACTGTTTTTT. It is translated as CASSPTPATNEKLFF.